The rows below give T cell receptor beta chains drawn from one sample of a study of blood T cell repertoires in COVID-19. The table came from immunoSEQ multiplex PCR; TCRdb's copy has only in-frame clones and leaves some out. The repertoire includes 200,000 to 250,000 clones, about nine tenths of them detected once, and 6.2% sits in the top ten. The sample taken for sequencing was peripheral blood. The source of these receptors is a man aged 55 to 70 with acute or convalescent COVID-19. Each CDR3 is given with its conserved first and last residue. Fields, in order: J gene, D gene, V gene, clone size, CDR3 DNA, CDR3 protein. D genes are given only for firm matches. Rows give clone size only sometimes, using once, few, many, or a class for an expanded clone.

TRBJ1-1,.,TRBV19,.,TGTGCCAGTAGTCAGGGGTCGATCACTGAAGCTTTCTTT,CASSQGSITEAFF
TRBJ2-2,TRBD2,TRBV7-2,.,TGTGCCAGCAGCTTATCATGGGCGGGAGTGAACACCGGGGAGCTGTTTTTT,CASSLSWAGVNTGELFF
TRBJ2-1,TRBD2,TRBV5-6,.,TGTGCCAGCAGCTTGGGTGGCGGGGGTTACAATGAGCAGTTCTTC,CASSLGGGGYNEQFF
TRBJ1-2,TRBD1,TRBV20-1,once,TGCAGTGCTAGTATGGGACAGGGCATCTATGGCTACACCTTC,CSASMGQGIYGYTF
TRBJ2-1,TRBD2,TRBV19,.,TGTGCCAGTAGCAACCAAGGGGTGTCGGGAGGGCCGGGGGTCTACAATGAGCAGTTCTTC,CASSNQGVSGGPGVYNEQFF
TRBJ2-6,.,TRBV9,few,TGTGCCAGCAGCGCGCAGGGACAACAATCTGGGGCCAACGTCCTGACTTTC,CASSAQGQQSGANVLTF
TRBJ2-1,TRBD2,TRBV7-3,few,TGTGCCAGCAGCTTAACGCGGACAGCGGGGGTCAATGAGCAGTTCTTC,CASSLTRTAGVNEQFF
TRBJ2-5,TRBD1,TRBV28,.,TGTGCCAGCAGGGGGACAGGGGAGGGAGAGACCCAGTACTTC,CASRGTGEGETQYF
TRBJ1-5,TRBD1,TRBV7-2,.,TGTGCCAGCAGCGCTCCGGGACAGGGGGGCAATCAGCCCCAGCATTTT,CASSAPGQGGNQPQHF
TRBJ1-1,.,TRBV7-6,.,TGTGCCAGCAGTTCAATACAGATCATGAACACTGAAGCTTTCTTT,CASSSIQIMNTEAFF
TRBJ1-1,.,TRBV4-1,.,TGCGCCAGCAGCTTTCAAGACGGGACATGGGCTTTCTTT,CASSFQDGTWAFF
TRBJ2-1,.,TRBV9,few,TGTGCCAGCAGCGTAGCGGGAGTTGGATATGATGAGCAGTTCTTC,CASSVAGVGYDEQFF
TRBJ2-7,.,TRBV12-3/TRBV12-4,.,TGTGCCAGCACGGGTGATTGGCACGAGCAGTACTTC,CASTGDWHEQYF
TRBJ1-5,TRBD1,TRBV7-2,.,TGTGCCAGCAGCCCTCGGACAGGAGGCGACCAGCCCCAGCATTTT,CASSPRTGGDQPQHF
TRBJ2-1,.,TRBV5-5,.,TGTGCCAGCACCAGGGTTGGGGACAATGAGCAGTTCTTC,CASTRVGDNEQFF
TRBJ1-2,.,TRBV19,.,TGTGCCAGTAGTATATTAGACGAGGAGTATGGCTACACCTTC,CASSILDEEYGYTF
TRBJ2-5,TRBD1,TRBV18,.,TGTGCCAGCTCACGAGGGACAGGGTCAGCGGAGACCCAGTACTTC,CASSRGTGSAETQYF
TRBJ1-1,.,TRBV6-5,many,TGTGCCAGCGTGGTAAGGGGCGGTACTGAAGCTTTCTTT,CASVVRGGTEAFF
TRBJ1-3,.,TRBV11-2,.,TGTGCCAGCAGCTTAGACATCAACTCTGGAAACACCATATATTTT,CASSLDINSGNTIYF
TRBJ2-1,TRBD2,TRBV28,.,TGTGCCAGCAGATCCCTGGGACTAGCGGGAGAAGAGCAGTTCTTC,CASRSLGLAGEEQFF
TRBJ2-7,TRBD2,TRBV14,.,TGTGCCAGCAGCAGAAGCGGGAGTGAAGAGCAGTACTTC,CASSRSGSEEQYF
TRBJ2-5,.,TRBV21-1,.,TGTGCCAGCAGCAAAGCCCAGGGGATCCAAGAGACCCAGTACTTC,CASSKAQGIQETQYF
TRBJ2-5,TRBD1,TRBV5-6,.,TGTGCCAGCAGCATGACAGGGATAGAAGAGACCCAGTACTTC,CASSMTGIEETQYF
TRBJ2-1,TRBD2,TRBV4-1,.,TGCGCCAGCAGCCAAGAATTAGGACTAGCGGAAACCTACAATGAGCAGTTCTTC,CASSQELGLAETYNEQFF
TRBJ1-2,.,TRBV5-1,.,TGCGCCAGCAGCTTGGCAGGGAACTATGGCTACACCTTC,CASSLAGNYGYTF
TRBJ2-7,TRBD1,TRBV4-2,.,TGTGCCAGCAGCCCCATAACAGGGGTCGACGAGCAGTACTTC,CASSPITGVDEQYF
TRBJ1-1,.,TRBV6-1,.,TGTGCCAGCAGTGAAACAAATGGACAGCGTCTTACTGAAGCTTTCTTT,CASSETNGQRLTEAFF
TRBJ2-1,TRBD2,TRBV9,once,TGTGCCAGCAGCGCCCCTAGCGGGAGAATCCACAATGAGCAGTTCTTC,CASSAPSGRIHNEQFF
TRBJ1-1,TRBD1,TRBV9,.,TGTGCCAGCAGCGATGGTAGGGGGCTGAACACTGAAGCTTTCTTT,CASSDGRGLNTEAFF
TRBJ2-7,TRBD2,TRBV4-3,.,TGCGCCAGCAGCCAAGCGCCGGGACTAGCGGGAGGTATCTCCTACGAGCAGTACTTC,CASSQAPGLAGGISYEQYF
TRBJ1-1,.,TRBV10-3,.,TGTGCCATCAGTGGAGAGGGATTAGCTGCTTTCTTT,CAISGEGLAAFF
TRBJ2-1,.,TRBV19,.,TGTGCCAGTAGTATAGGCCCCCTATACAATGAGCAGTTCTTC,CASSIGPLYNEQFF